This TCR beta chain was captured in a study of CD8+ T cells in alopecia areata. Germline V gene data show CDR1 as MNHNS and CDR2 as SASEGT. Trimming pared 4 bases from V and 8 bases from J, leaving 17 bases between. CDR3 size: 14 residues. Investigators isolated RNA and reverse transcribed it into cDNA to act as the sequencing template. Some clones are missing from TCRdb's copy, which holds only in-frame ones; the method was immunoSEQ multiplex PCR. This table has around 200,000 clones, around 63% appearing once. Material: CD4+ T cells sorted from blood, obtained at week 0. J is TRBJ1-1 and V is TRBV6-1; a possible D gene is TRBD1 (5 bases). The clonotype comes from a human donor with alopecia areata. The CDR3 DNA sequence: TGTGCCAGCAGTGTTCCGGGACGTGGGTCGGAAGCTTTCTTT. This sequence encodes CASSVPGRGSEAFF.